This T cell receptor (beta chain) appears in the sequencing data of a study of blood T cell repertoires in COVID-19. Across the whole study: The origin of the acute and convalescent COVID-19 samples was the United States, Italy and Spain.

This CDR3 has 13 amino acids. V shed 4 bases, J shed 5 bases, and the junction held 2 bases outside the gene matches. Germline-derived CDR1 and CDR2 are MNHEY and SMNVEV (reference sequence). Only a few counts were recorded for this clone. This table comes from immunoSEQ multiplex PCR, and its TCRdb copy is limited to in-frame clones, with some not included. Among 300,000 to 450,000 clones, roughly 85% were seen once, and the ten largest hold roughly 3.7%. What was sequenced was peripheral blood. This clonotype originated in a woman under 30 with acute or convalescent COVID-19. The chain uses TRBV27 and TRBJ1-2; TRBD1 matches 9 bases. CDR3 protein: CASSWGTGYGYTF. The CDR3 nucleotides are TGTGCCAGCAGTTGGGGGACAGGGTATGGCTACACCTTC.